Shown below are 22 T cell receptor beta chains from a single sample sequenced in a study of cytomegalovirus exposure and HLA in healthy donors. The study ran its PCR with 60 Vbeta and 13 Jbeta primers. The repertoire was sequenced with immunoSEQ multiplex PCR; TCRdb's copy has only in-frame clones and lacks some. The sample records roughly 180,000 clones, 80% to 85% being singletons. The sequenced sample was PBMCs. The receptors here all came from a man younger than 40 in good health and CMV-seronegative.

The rearrangement joins TRBV4-3 to TRBJ2-5, with D possibly TRBD2 on 6 matching bases. Per germline, CDR1 LGHNA and CDR2 YSLEER. This CDR3 is built from 14 residues. Deletions cut 4 bases from V and 5 bases from J, with 14 bases between. CDR3 sequence (DNA): TGCGCCAGCAGCCGAACGACTAGTCGGGAGACCCAGTACTTC. Amino acids: CASSRTTSRETQYF.

The chain joins TRBV7-9 to TRBJ2-1, with D possibly being TRBD2 (6 bases). The CDR3 totals 15 residues. Germline V gene lookup returns CDR1 SEHNR and CDR2 FQNEAQ (reference sequence). With 2 bases removed from V and 0 bases from J, the gap between germline ends came to 8 bases. DNA of the CDR3: TGTGCCAGCAGCTTACTAGCGAGCTCCTACAATGAGCAGTTCTTC. Translation: CASSLLASSYNEQFF. Filled out from reference TRBV7-9 and TRBJ2-1, the complete variable domain reads DTGVSQNPRHKITKRGQNVTFRCDPISEHNRLYWYRQTLGQGPEFLTYFQNEAQLEKSRLLSDRFSAERPKGSFSTLEIQRTEQGDSAMYLCASSLLASSYNEQFFGPGTRLTVL.

The rearrangement links TRBV4-1 to TRBJ2-7; 7 bases match TRBD2. The V gene's germline CDR1 is MGHRA and CDR2 YSYEKL. CDR3 length: 16 residues. Unmatched junction bases numbered 8, after V lost 0 bases and J lost 3 bases. CDR3 in amino acids: CASSQDWREPVYEQYF. The DNA for the CDR3 is TGCGCCAGCAGCCAAGATTGGCGGGAGCCTGTCTACGAGCAGTACTTC.

Details on this clone: The junction does not match germline at one end; this may be a read error. V is TRBV7-7 and J is TRBJ1-5; D is unresolved. This CDR3 region has 13 residues. CDR1 is SSHAT and CDR2 is FNYEAQ in the germline V gene (reference sequence). CDR3 sequence reads: CASSFFESQPQHF. DNA of the CDR3: TGTGCTAGCAGCTTCTTTGAGTCCCAGCCCCAGCATTTT.

This clone has a handful of counts. This chain joins TRBV19 and TRBJ2-7; D not resolved. CDR3 length: 12 residues. V was pared by 1 base and J by 3 bases, with 4 bases between. Germline V gene lookup returns CDR1 LNHDA and CDR2 SQIVND (reference sequence). The DNA of the CDR3 is TGTGCCAGTAGTATAGGGCTCTACGAGCAGTACTTC. Protein sequence: CASSIGLYEQYF.

The V gene is TRBV9, the J gene TRBJ2-5; 10 nucleotides agree with TRBD2. The CDR3 runs to 16 residues. Germline-derived CDR1 and CDR2 are SGDLS and YYNGEE. V gave up 0 bases and J gave up 1 base; unmatched junction bases: 3. Written as DNA, the CDR3 is TGTGCCAGCAGCGTAGCGACTAGCGGGTCCCAAGAGACCCAGTACTTC. It specifies CASSVATSGSQETQYF.

A few counts support this clone. J is TRBJ2-3 and V is TRBV7-2; 9 bases fit TRBD2. V shed 3 bases and J 7 bases; nucleotides not matched to a gene: 14. Germline CDR1 is SGHTA and CDR2 is FQGNSA. The CDR3 is made up of 17 amino acids. CDR3 sequence (DNA): TGTGCCAGCAGCTTGGCCCCCGGTAGCGGGAGCGGGAATACGCAGTATTTT. Protein sequence: CASSLAPGSGSGNTQYF.

This chain joins TRBV2 and TRBJ1-5, with 10 nucleotides matching TRBD1. Per the germline V gene, CDR1 is SNHLY and CDR2 is FYNNEI. Unmatched junction bases numbered 8, after V lost 6 bases and J lost 6 bases. This CDR3 comprises 15 residues. The CDR3 loop is CASRAGQGDSQPQHF. The CDR3 DNA follows: TGTGCCAGCAGGGCAGGACAGGGGGATAGTCAGCCCCAGCATTTT. Full variable domain (missing parts from reference TRBV2 and TRBJ1-5): EPEVTQTPSHQVTQMGQEVILRCVPISNHLYFYWYRQILGQKVEFLVSFYNNEISEKSEIFDDQFSVERPDGSNFTLKIRSTKLEDSAMYFCASRAGQGDSQPQHFGDGTRLSIL.

This chain uses TRBV7-2 with TRBJ1-1; 8 bases are shared with TRBD1. The length of the CDR3 is 15 residues. Losses at the gene ends were 1 base for V and 1 base for J; bases not matched to a gene: 2. The germline V gene encodes CDR1 SGHTA and CDR2 FQGNSA. The chain's CDR3 is CASSLVGQGNTEAFF. In DNA, the CDR3 is TGTGCCAGCAGCTTAGTTGGACAGGGGAACACTGAAGCTTTCTTT.

The chain recombines TRBV6-5 with TRBJ2-7; maybe TRBD2 (5 bases). CDR3 length: 13 residues. Germline values: CDR1 MNHEY, CDR2 SVGAGI. Trimming pared 7 bases from V and 0 bases from J, leaving 10 bases between. The CDR3 protein is CASMGVGSYEQYF. Here the CDR3 DNA reads TGTGCCAGCATGGGAGTAGGCTCCTACGAGCAGTACTTC.

The rearrangement uses TRBV29-1 and TRBJ1-5; 10 bases fit TRBD1. There are 16 residues in the CDR3. Germline CDR1 SQVTM, CDR2 ANQGSEA. The CDR3 here is CSRQGAQYHSNQPQHF. CDR3 nucleotides: TGCAGTCGACAGGGGGCCCAATATCATAGCAATCAGCCCCAGCATTTT.

This clone was observed a single time. The chain is built from TRBV5-1 and TRBJ2-1; 8 positions match TRBD1. Trimming cost V 7 bases and J 5 bases; bases outside gene matches: 8. Germline V gene data show CDR1 as SGHRS and CDR2 as YFSETQ. The CDR3 covers 14 residues. The CDR3 is CASRRTGLNNEQFF. DNA for the CDR3: TGCGCCAGCCGAAGGACAGGGCTGAACAATGAGCAGTTCTTC.

The chain employs TRBV7-9 and TRBJ2-7, with D possibly TRBD1 on 6 matching bases. Germline V lookup: CDR1 SEHNR, CDR2 FQNEAQ (reference sequence). Between the trimmed V and J ends, which lost 0 bases and 2 bases, there was a span of 8 bases. The CDR3 runs 14 residues. Here the CDR3 reads CASSLAGATYEQYF. The CDR3 bases are TGTGCCAGCAGCTTAGCGGGGGCAACCTACGAGCAGTACTTC. Supplemented by reference TRBV7-9 and TRBJ2-7, the full variable domain reads DTGVSQNPRHKITKRGQNVTFRCDPISEHNRLYWYRQTLGQGPEFLTYFQNEAQLEKSRLLSDRFSAERPKGSFSTLEIQRTEQGDSAMYLCASSLAGATYEQYFGPGTRLTVT.

CDR3 coding DNA: TGTGCCAGCAGCCTAGCGGGAACGAACATTCAGTACTTC. This codes for CASSLAGTNIQYF. The chain links TRBV13 to TRBJ2-4, with 9 bases aligning to TRBD2. The CDR3 totals 13 residues. Germline V gene data show CDR1 as PRHDT and CDR2 as FYEKMQ (reference sequence). The J segment lost 7 bases and the V segment lost 5 bases, leaving 3 bases of the junction unmatched. The full variable domain, its missing parts supplied by reference TRBV13 and TRBJ2-4, is AAGVIQSPRHLIKEKRETATLKCYPIPRHDTVYWYQQGPGQDPQFLISFYEKMQSDKGSIPDRFSAQQFSDYHSELNMSSLELGDSALYFCASSLAGTNIQYFGAGTRLSVL.

The chain is built from TRBV6-5 and TRBJ2-5; TRBD2 matches 7 bases. With V trimmed by 2 bases and J by 2 bases, 2 bases remained unmatched. Per the germline V gene, CDR1 is MNHEY and CDR2 is SVGAGI. CDR3 length equals 14 residues. CDR3: CASSYTGGQETQYF. CDR3 sequence (DNA): TGTGCCAGCAGTTACACCGGGGGGCAAGAGACCCAGTACTTC.

In this sample, this clone turned up once. The chain joins TRBV9 to TRBJ1-6, with TRBD1 matching over 10 bases. V dropped 3 bases and J dropped 10; count of bases not matched to a gene: 7. The CDR3 is made up of 15 amino acids. CDR1 is SGDLS, CDR2 YYNGEE, per germline. The CDR3 bases are TGTGCCAGCAGCGCAACCGGGACAGGGGAGTCACCCCTCCACTTT. As protein: CASSATGTGESPLHF.

The rearrangement links TRBV28 to TRBJ2-5; maybe TRBD1 (8 bases). The germline V gene encodes CDR1 MDHEN and CDR2 SYDVKM. The CDR3 is 13 amino acids. Written as DNA, the CDR3 is TGTACAGCGGGACAGGCGAACCAAGAGACCCAGTACTTC. This translates into CTAGQANQETQYF. The full variable domain, with the rest looked up from reference TRBV28 and TRBJ2-5, is DVKVTQSSRYLVKRTGEKVFLECVQDMDHENMFWYRQDPGLGLRLIYFSYDVKMKEKGDIPEGYSVSREKKERFSLILESASTNQTSMYLCTAGQANQETQYFGPGTRLLVL.

The chain carries TRBV7-9 and TRBJ2-1; TRBD2 aligns across 7 bases. CDR3 size: 16 residues. V was pared by 2 bases and J by 5 bases, with 9 bases of the junction left unmatched. CDR1 SEHNR and CDR2 FQNEAQ come from the germline V gene (reference sequence). CDR3 DNA: TGTGCCAGCAGCTTAAGGGGAGGGCGGTTAGACAATGAGCAGTTCTTC. Translated: CASSLRGGRLDNEQFF.

J is TRBJ2-1 and V is TRBV5-6; D is uncertain. Trimming took off 0 bases at V and 3 bases at J, with 13 bases between the two ends. This CDR3 region has 16 residues. From germline, CDR1 is SGHDT and CDR2 YYEEEE. CDR3 protein: CASSLGGSGVYNEQFF. The CDR3 DNA sequence: TGTGCCAGCAGCTTGGGAGGCTCCGGAGTCTACAATGAGCAGTTCTTC.

This clone came up a few times. The chain couples TRBV28 to TRBJ2-7; 7 bases fit TRBD1. With 1 base clipped from V and 0 bases from J, the junction kept 3 bases outside the gene matches. The length of the CDR3 is 15 residues. Per germline, CDR1 MDHEN and CDR2 SYDVKM. CDR3 residues: CASSLLDRDSYEQYF. In DNA form, the CDR3 reads TGTGCCAGCAGTTTATTAGACAGGGACTCCTACGAGCAGTACTTC.

This clone turned up a few times. V gene TRBV5-1 combines with J gene TRBJ1-2; 7 bases align to TRBD1. The CDR3 consists of 15 residues. Germline CDR1 and CDR2: SGHRS and YFSETQ. Germline trimming cut 4 bases from V and 8 bases from J; bases unmatched to any gene: 14. This CDR3 is CASSLETGQMGGYTF. CDR3 DNA sequence: TGCGCCAGCAGCCTAGAGACAGGGCAAATGGGCGGCTACACCTTC.

The chain employs TRBV11-3 and TRBJ2-1; 10 bases align to TRBD2. The germline CDR1 and CDR2 sequences are SGHNT and YENEEA. CDR3 length: 15 residues. J lost 7 bases, V lost 5 bases, and 8 bases had no gene match. The CDR3, as DNA: TGTGCCAGCAGCCTAAAGCGGGGGGGCCAGAATGAGCAGTTCTTC. Its protein is CASSLKRGGQNEQFF. Combining the CDR3 with reference TRBV11-3 and TRBJ2-1 gives the whole variable domain EAGVVQSPRYKIIEKKQPVAFWCNPISGHNTLYWYLQNLGQGPELLIRYENEEAVDDSQLPKDRFSAERLKGVDSTLKIQPAELGDSAVYLCASSLKRGGQNEQFFGPGTRLTVL.